The 23 T cell receptor beta chains reported below all come from one sample, sequenced in a study of patients and donors after allogeneic stem cell transplantation. TCRdb reprocessed the RT-PCR reads via MiXCR and lists one record per CDR3 protein. The data hold 400,000 to 450,000 distinct CDR3 sequences, with 16% observed a single time. Sequenced sample: blood, either unsorted or a sorted T cell fraction (not recorded which). These receptors came from a human donor who was either an allogeneic HSCT recipient or a stem cell or donor lymphocyte infusion donor (not recorded which). It is not recorded whose cells these are; they may come from a transplant donor.

This clonotype turned up a few times. V and J are TRBV29-1 and TRBJ1-2; the D is unclear. CDR1 and CDR2 (germline): SQVTM, ANQGSEA. The CDR3 totals 14 residues. V dropped 7 bases and J dropped 5 bases, with 20 bases sitting between them. The CDR3 protein is CSASGGGSLYGYTF. The CDR3, as DNA: TGCAGCGCGTCGGGCGGAGGGTCCCTATATGGCTACACCTTC.

The sample holds a few counts of this clonotype. The chain has TRBV12-3 or TRBV12-4 and TRBJ1-5; possibly TRBD1 for D (6 bases). The CDR3 runs 16 residues. V shed 7 bases and J shed 2 bases, with 18 bases lying between them. The CDR3 region is CASTTRRGLGNQPQHF. In DNA form, the CDR3 reads TGTGCCAGCACCACGCGTCGGGGGCTCGGCAATCAGCCCCAGCATTTT.

The chain links TRBV7-2 to TRBJ1-1; D not resolved. Trimming took off 1 base at V and 10 bases at J, with 19 bases between the two ends. This CDR3 has 15 residues. Germline values: CDR1 SGHTA, CDR2 FQGNSA. Written as DNA, the CDR3 is TGTGCCAGCAGCTTAGATCCAATTCCAGGTAGGAGAGCTTTCTTT. Protein sequence: CASSLDPIPGRRAFF.

The chain uses TRBV27 and TRBJ1-2; no clear D gene. Germline V gene data show CDR1 as MNHEY and CDR2 as SMNVEV (reference sequence). The CDR3 sequence is 13 residues long. The germline V and J ends were trimmed by 4 bases and 7 bases, with 13 bases remaining between them. The CDR3, as DNA: TGTGCCAGCAGTTGTTACGGGTGTTTTGGCTACACCTTC. Protein product: CASSCYGCFGYTF.

The chain combines TRBV20-1 with TRBJ1-3, with D hard to call. This CDR3 spans 15 amino acids. The ends were cut back, 3 bases at V and 1 base at J, with 13 bases in the middle. Germline CDR1 DFQATT, CDR2 SNEGSKA (reference sequence). The CDR3 loop reads CSASWQQMSGNTIYF. The CDR3 DNA follows: TGCAGTGCTAGCTGGCAGCAGATGTCTGGAAACACCATATATTTT.

The chain recombines TRBV9 with TRBJ2-7, with 7 bases that match TRBD1. Germline trimming cut 0 bases from V and 2 bases from J; bases unmatched to any gene: 5. The CDR3 extends over 15 amino acids. The V gene's germline CDR1 is SGDLS and CDR2 YYNGEE. The CDR3 DNA sequence: TGTGCCAGCAGCGTAGGGGAAGGGGGCCCCTACGAGCAGTACTTC. It translates to CASSVGEGGPYEQYF.

This clonotype was recorded many times. V and J are TRBV4-1 and TRBJ1-6, with D possibly matching TRBD1 (6 bases). CDR3 length: 20 amino acids. CDR1 and CDR2 (germline): MGHRA, YSYEKL. Deletions cut 3 bases from V and 7 bases from J, with 28 bases between. CDR3: CASSHQEGDGVSQRNSPLHF. The CDR3 DNA follows: TGCGCCAGCAGCCACCAAGAGGGGGATGGAGTCTCGCAAAGGAATTCACCCCTCCACTTT.

This clonotype was picked up many times. The chain combines TRBV5-1 with TRBJ2-3; D is ambiguous. The CDR3 has 14 amino acids. V was cut by 7 bases and J by 0 bases, with 12 bases left in between. The V gene's germline CDR1 is SGHRS and CDR2 YFSETQ. DNA for the CDR3: TGCGCCAGCTTCCTAATACCTAGCACAGATACGCAGTATTTT. This codes for CASFLIPSTDTQYF. Full variable domain (remainder filled in from reference TRBV5-1 and TRBJ2-3): KAGVTQTPRYLIKTRGQQVTLSCSPISGHRSVSWYQQTPGQGLQFLFEYFSETQRNKGNFPGRFSGRQFSNSRSEMNVSTLELGDSALYLCASFLIPSTDTQYFGPGTRLTVL.

This clonotype was counted a few times. The chain combines TRBV27 with TRBJ2-1; 9 positions agree with TRBD2. Germline CDR1 reads MNHEY; CDR2 reads SMNVEV (reference sequence). The CDR3 has 14 residues. V was pared by 2 bases and J by 4 bases, with 0 bases of the junction left unmatched. The CDR3 reads CASSLLAGYNEQFF. The DNA of the CDR3 is TGTGCCAGCAGTTTACTAGCGGGGTACAATGAGCAGTTCTTC.

The sample holds a few counts of this clonotype. The rearrangement links TRBV6-2 or TRBV6-3 to TRBJ2-2; D is perhaps TRBD1 (6 bases). Trimming took 4 bases from V and 5 from J, leaving 14 bases between them. In germline, CDR1 is MNHEY, CDR2 SVGEGT. This CDR3 comprises 15 residues. The CDR3: CASSWGQGWTGELFF. In nucleotides, the CDR3 is TGTGCCAGCAGTTGGGGGCAGGGATGGACCGGGGAGCTGTTTTTT.

The V gene is TRBV6-5, the J gene TRBJ2-1; 7 bases fit TRBD2. CDR3 length: 11 residues. From germline, CDR1 is MNHEY and CDR2 SVGAGI. Trimming cost V 4 bases and J 10 bases; bases outside gene matches: 1. CDR3 sequence: CASSSLAEQFF. The CDR3 coding sequence is TGTGCCAGCAGTTCACTAGCGGAGCAGTTCTTC.

This rearrangement joins TRBV29-1 to TRBJ2-2; D is undetermined. The V end lost 4 bases, the J end lost 1 base, and 13 bases lay between the germline ends. CDR3 length: 15 amino acids. Germline V gene sequence: CDR1 SQVTM, CDR2 ANQGSEA. The CDR3 nucleotides are TGCAGCGTTGTTAGCCGCGCGGAGAACACCGGGGAGCTGTTTTTT. This encodes CSVVSRAENTGELFF.

A few counts support this clonotype. The chain has TRBV20-1 and TRBJ2-7; D is uncertain. V lost 0 bases, J lost 3 bases, and 12 bases lay in between. This CDR3 spans 14 amino acids. The germline V gene encodes CDR1 DFQATT and CDR2 SNEGSKA (reference sequence). CDR3 DNA: TGCAGTGCTAGAGATCCCAAAGCTCACTACGAGCAGTACTTC. Its translation is CSARDPKAHYEQYF.

Here the CDR3 reads CASSPRLPGTSTLYEQYF. DNA of the CDR3: TGTGCCAGCAGCCCCAGACTCCCCGGGACGTCAACCCTCTACGAGCAGTACTTC. The V and J genes are TRBV11-1 and TRBJ2-7; D possibly matches TRBD1 or TRBD2 (5 bases each). The CDR3 is made up of 18 amino acids. From germline, CDR1 is SGHAT and CDR2 FQDESV (reference sequence). Between the trimmed V and J ends, which lost 5 bases and 3 bases, there was a span of 26 bases.

This clonotype was observed at least ten times. The CDR3: CASSLFTGGAGANVLTF. Written as DNA, the CDR3 is TGCGCCAGCAGCTTATTCACAGGGGGGGCCGGGGCCAACGTCCTGACTTTC. The chain combines TRBV5-1 with TRBJ2-6; a weak D match, TRBD1 (8 bases). Germline V gene data show CDR1 as SGHRS and CDR2 as YFSETQ. The CDR3 contains 17 residues. Trimming pared 2 bases from V and 4 bases from J, leaving 16 bases between.

The chain combines TRBV7-9 with TRBJ1-1, with a tentative D call TRBD1 (5 bases). From germline, CDR1 is SEHNR and CDR2 FQNEAQ (reference sequence). CDR3 length equals 15 residues. Trimming cost V 5 bases and J 5 bases, with 18 bases left between them. The CDR3 sequence is CASSPVEGRLTEAFF. The DNA of the CDR3 is TGTGCCAGCAGCCCAGTTGAGGGGCGCCTTACTGAAGCTTTCTTT.

The chain couples TRBV10-3 to TRBJ2-2; 9 bases match TRBD2. CDR1 ENHRY and CDR2 SYGVKD come from the germline V gene. The ends lost 3 bases at V and 0 bases at J; junction bases unmatched: 2. This CDR3 comprises 16 residues. The CDR3 DNA sequence: TGTGCCATCAGTGAACAGCGGGGGGCGAACACCGGGGAGCTGTTTTTT. It yields the protein CAISEQRGANTGELFF.

This clonotype was counted at least ten times. The chain's CDR3 is CASSFRDRGKEQYF. CDR3 nucleotides: TGTGCCAGCTCGTTCCGGGACAGGGGGAAGGAGCAGTACTTC. This rearrangement joins TRBV7-8 to TRBJ2-7, with 11 bases that match TRBD1. Germline loops: CDR1 SGHVS, CDR2 FQNEAQ. After removal of 8 bases from V and 7 bases from J, the junction contained 10 bases not matched to a gene. This CDR3 spans 14 amino acids.

This clonotype was detected ten times or more. This chain joins TRBV6-5 and TRBJ2-7; 7 bases are a match to TRBD2. V lost 0 bases to trimming and J lost 6 bases; unmatched junction nucleotides: 5. Germline assignment: CDR1 MNHEY and CDR2 SVGAGI. The CDR3 runs to 14 residues. CDR3 nucleotides: TGTGCCAGCAGTTACTCGATGGCGGGGGTCGAGCAGTACTTC. Protein sequence: CASSYSMAGVEQYF.

This clonotype has only one observation. This chain links TRBV5-5 with TRBJ2-7, with no clear D. Germline CDR1 reads SGHKS; CDR2 reads YYEKEE (reference sequence). The CDR3 spans 14 residues. Trimming stripped 0 bases from V and 4 bases from J, with 11 bases between. CDR3 amino acids: CASSLAAQTYEQYF. CDR3 bases: TGTGCCAGCAGCTTGGCCGCGCAGACTTACGAGCAGTACTTC.

This clonotype occurred many times. The V and J genes are TRBV5-6 and TRBJ2-2; unclear D gene. Germline CDR1 SGHDT, CDR2 YYEEEE. The CDR3 is 12 residues long. V lost 3 bases and J lost 4, with 4 bases in between. The CDR3 DNA reads TGTGCCAGCAGCTCGATCACCGGGGAGCTGTTTTTT. Translation: CASSSITGELFF.

This chain joins TRBV20-1 and TRBJ2-5; weak D call: TRBD1 (7 bases). The CDR3 loop spans 15 amino acids. Trimming pared 0 bases from V and 1 base from J, leaving 12 bases between. Germline lookup yields CDR1 DFQATT and CDR2 SNEGSKA (reference sequence). The CDR3 sequence is CSARERRGRQETQYF. DNA of the CDR3: TGCAGTGCTAGAGAACGGAGGGGGCGCCAAGAGACCCAGTACTTC.

This clonotype has just a few counts. This chain links TRBV29-1 with TRBJ1-2; D is possibly TRBD1 (6 bases). V was clipped by 4 bases and J by 2 bases, with 17 bases between them. The germline CDR1 and CDR2 sequences are SQVTM and ANQGSEA. The CDR3 is 15 residues long. The CDR3 here is CSVVRGSGQNYGYTF. The DNA for the CDR3 is TGCAGCGTTGTTCGTGGGTCTGGACAGAACTATGGCTACACCTTC.